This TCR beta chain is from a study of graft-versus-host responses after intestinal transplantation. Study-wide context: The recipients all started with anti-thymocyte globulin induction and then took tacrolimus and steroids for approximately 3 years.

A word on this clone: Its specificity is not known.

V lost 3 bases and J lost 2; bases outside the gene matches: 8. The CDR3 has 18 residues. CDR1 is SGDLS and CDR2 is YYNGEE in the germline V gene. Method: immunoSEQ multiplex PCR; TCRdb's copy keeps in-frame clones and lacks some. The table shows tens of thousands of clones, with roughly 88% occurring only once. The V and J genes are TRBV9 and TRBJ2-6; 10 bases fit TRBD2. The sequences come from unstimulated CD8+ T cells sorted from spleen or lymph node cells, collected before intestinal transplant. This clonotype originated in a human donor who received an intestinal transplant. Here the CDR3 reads CASSGGSGGPTGANVLTF. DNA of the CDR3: TGTGCCAGCAGCGGAGGTAGCGGGGGGCCGACTGGGGCCAACGTCCTGACTTTC.